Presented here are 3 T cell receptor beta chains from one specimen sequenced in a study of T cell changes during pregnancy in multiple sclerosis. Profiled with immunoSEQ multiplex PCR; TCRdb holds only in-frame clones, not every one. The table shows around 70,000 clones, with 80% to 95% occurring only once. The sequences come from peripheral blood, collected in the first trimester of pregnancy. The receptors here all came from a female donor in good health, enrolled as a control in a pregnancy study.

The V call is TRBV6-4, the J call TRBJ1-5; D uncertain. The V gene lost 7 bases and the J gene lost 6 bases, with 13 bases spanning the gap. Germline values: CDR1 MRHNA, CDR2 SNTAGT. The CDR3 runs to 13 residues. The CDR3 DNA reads TGTGCCAGCACCTTATCGGTAACTCAGCCCCAGCATTTT. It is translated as CASTLSVTQPQHF.

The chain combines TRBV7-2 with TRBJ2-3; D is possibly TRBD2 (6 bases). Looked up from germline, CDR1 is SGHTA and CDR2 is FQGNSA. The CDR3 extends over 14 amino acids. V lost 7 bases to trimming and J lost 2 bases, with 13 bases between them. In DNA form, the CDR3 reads TGTGCCAGCACCCGGGGGTCACTCACAGATACGCAGTATTTT. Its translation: CASTRGSLTDTQYF.

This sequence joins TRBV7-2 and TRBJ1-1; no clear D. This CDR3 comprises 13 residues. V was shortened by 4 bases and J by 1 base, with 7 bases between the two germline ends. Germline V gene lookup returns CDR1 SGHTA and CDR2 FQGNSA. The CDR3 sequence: CASSSSGNTEAFF. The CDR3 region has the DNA TGTGCCAGCAGCTCCTCGGGGAACACTGAAGCTTTCTTT.